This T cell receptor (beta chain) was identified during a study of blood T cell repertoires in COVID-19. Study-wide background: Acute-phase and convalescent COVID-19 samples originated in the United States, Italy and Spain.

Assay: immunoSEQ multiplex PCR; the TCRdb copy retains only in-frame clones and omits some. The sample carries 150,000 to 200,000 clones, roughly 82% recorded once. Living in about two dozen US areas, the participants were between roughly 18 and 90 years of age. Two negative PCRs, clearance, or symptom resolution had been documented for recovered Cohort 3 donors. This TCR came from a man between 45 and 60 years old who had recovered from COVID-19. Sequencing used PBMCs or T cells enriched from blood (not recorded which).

CDR3: CASRLADQETQYF. The CDR3 DNA follows: TGTGCCAGCAGGCTAGCGGACCAAGAGACCCAGTACTTC. This chain links TRBV4-2 with TRBJ2-5; 7 bases map to TRBD2. With 6 bases clipped from V and 0 bases from J, the junction kept 1 base outside the gene matches. CDR3 size: 13 residues. The germline CDR1 and CDR2 sequences are LGHNA and YNFKEQ.